The 20 T cell receptor beta chains in this list originate from one sample, sequenced in a study of post-analysis software for immune sequencing data. For these receptors, no antigen is known. Included in the TCR beta cDNA libraries were unique molecular identifiers. In TCRdb, the PCR reads were re-called with MiXCR into one record per CDR3 protein. The table records over 150,000 distinct CDR3 sequences, 25% to 35% of them present only once. Findings and limits, study-wide: When patients were compared with controls, about 5 TRBV segments were more frequent, TRBV5-6, TRBV5-1 and TRBV20-1 among them.

Sequenced material: blood. The source of these receptors is a girl between 5 and 17 years old with multiple sclerosis.

This clonotype has just a few counts. The chain carries TRBV14 and TRBJ1-1, with D possibly being TRBD1 (5 bases). This CDR3 comprises 16 residues. Trimming took 3 bases from V and 0 from J, leaving 14 bases between them. Germline V CDR1 and CDR2: SGHDN, FVKESK. As DNA, the CDR3 is TGTGCCAGCAGCCACTATTTGGGGCACCTGAACACTGAAGCTTTCTTT. Translation gives CASSHYLGHLNTEAFF.

This clonotype was seen only a few times. A much larger clone sits a single nucleotide away, making a read error possible. The rearrangement joins TRBV6-5 to TRBJ2-1; D is perhaps TRBD2 (6 bases). The last part of the DNA fits TRBJ2-7 better; the J call may be wrong. CDR1 and CDR2 from the germline V gene are MNHEY and SVGAGI. The CDR3 has 15 residues. CDR3 nucleotides: TGTGCCAGCAGCCCGGGGGTTGGCTCCTACAATGAGCAGTACTTC. It yields the protein CASSPGVGSYNEQYF.

This chain joins TRBV9 and TRBJ2-4; 8 positions match TRBD1. TRBJ2-7 matches the DNA end more closely, so the J call is doubtful. The V gene's germline CDR1 is SGDLS and CDR2 YYNGEE. The CDR3 contains 16 residues. CDR3 region: CASSLRDRQALYEQYF. In DNA, the CDR3 is TGTGCCAGCAGCCTACGGGACAGGCAGGCTCTCTACGAGCAGTACTTC.

This clonotype was counted only a few times. The rearrangement uses TRBV2 and TRBJ2-7, with TRBD2 matching 7 bases. The CDR3 consists of 14 residues. In germline, CDR1 is SNHLY, CDR2 FYNNEI. J was trimmed by 2 bases and V by 9 bases; bases with no gene match: 10. The CDR3 loop is CASQTPSGTYEQYF. CDR3 nucleotides: TGTGCCAGTCAAACCCCTAGCGGTACCTACGAGCAGTACTTC.

Notes on this clonotype: This sequence may be a read error, since a much larger clone differs from it by one base. CDR3 sequence reads: CSAGSGVAHGYNEQFF. CDR3 in DNA: TGCAGTGCTGGTAGTGGGGTGGCCCATGGGTACAATGAGCAGTTCTTC. This chain connects TRBV20-1 to TRBJ2-1, with D unclear. V was clipped by 5 bases and J by 4 bases, with 21 bases between them. CDR3 length equals 16 residues. CDR1 is DFQATT and CDR2 is SNEGSKA in the germline V gene (reference sequence).

This clonotype was seen repeatedly, ten times or more. The chain couples TRBV11-2 to TRBJ2-5; no clear D. The V end was cut by 6 bases, the J end by 5 bases, with 10 bases between. The CDR3 has 12 amino acids. CDR1 SGHAT and CDR2 FQNNGV come from the germline V gene. This CDR3 is CASRPDGETQYF. DNA of the CDR3: TGTGCCAGCAGACCCGACGGGGAGACCCAGTACTTC. The complete variable domain, with remaining parts taken from reference TRBV11-2 and TRBJ2-5, reads EAGVAQSPRYKIIEKRQSVAFWCNPISGHATLYWYQQILGQGPKLLIQFQNNGVVDDSQLPKDRFSAERLKGVDSTLKIQPAKLEDSAVYLCASRPDGETQYFGPGTRLLVL.

Points on this clonotype: A read error may account for a junction end that differs from germline. The chain is built from TRBV27 and TRBJ2-1; 9 bases are a match to TRBD2. The germline CDR1 and CDR2 sequences are MNHEY and SMNVEV (reference sequence). The CDR3 runs to 18 residues. The CDR3 DNA is TGTGCCAGCAGTTTGAGCCCACCGGGACTAGCCCCCTACGATGAGCAGTTCTTC. Encoded protein: CASSLSPPGLAPYDEQFF.

A word on this clonotype: This could be a read error, since a much larger clone is one nucleotide away. J is TRBJ2-7 and V is TRBV18, with a weak D call TRBD1 (6 bases). Trimming shortened V by 4 bases and J by 3 bases, and 19 bases separated the two germline ends. CDR1 is KGHSH and CDR2 is LQKENI in the germline V gene. This CDR3 contains 16 residues. The CDR3 DNA reads as TGTGCCAGCTCACTTACCAGGGACATCGGAGGCTACGAGCAGTACTTC. It specifies CASSLTRDIGGYEQYF. Full variable domain (remainder filled in from reference TRBV18 and TRBJ2-7): NAGVMQNPRHLVRRRGQEARLRCSPMKGHSHVYWYRQLPEEGLKFMVYLQKENIIDESGMPKERFSAEFPKEGPSILRIQQVVRGDSAAYFCASSLTRDIGGYEQYFGPGTRLTVT.

This clonotype was picked up many times. The rearrangement joins TRBV3-1 to TRBJ2-5, with 14 positions matching TRBD2. J gave up 11 bases and V 5 bases, and 13 bases lay outside the gene matches. The CDR3 has 16 residues. CDR1 LGHDT and CDR2 YNNKEL come from the germline V gene (reference sequence). CDR3 amino acids: CASSERLAGGPREQYF. In nucleotides, the CDR3 is TGTGCCAGCAGCGAGAGACTAGCGGGAGGGCCCAGGGAGCAGTACTTC.

The rearrangement links TRBV4-3 to TRBJ2-3; D unresolved. This CDR3 has 15 residues. Per the germline V gene, CDR1 is LGHNA and CDR2 is YSLEER. Trimming shortened V by 2 bases and J by 0 bases, and 9 bases separated the two germline ends. CDR3 DNA: TGCGCCAGCAGCCAACTCGGAGCGAGCACAGATACGCAGTATTTT. Encoded protein: CASSQLGASTDTQYF.

This clonotype was observed at least ten times. The genes are TRBV5-1 and TRBJ2-1; TRBD2 matches at 7 bases. The CDR3 runs 16 residues. V was clipped by 0 bases and J by 0 bases; unmatched bases: 3. Germline values: CDR1 SGHRS, CDR2 YFSETQ. This chain's CDR3 is CASSLVGDYSYNEQFF. The CDR3, as DNA: TGCGCCAGCAGCTTGGTGGGGGACTACTCCTACAATGAGCAGTTCTTC.

This clonotype was picked up many times. The J gene is TRBJ2-7, the V gene TRBV29-1; D gene unclear. Germline V gene sequence: CDR1 SQVTM, CDR2 ANQGSEA. Trimming took 7 bases from V and 6 from J, leaving 13 bases between them. This CDR3 is 11 amino acids long. The CDR3 protein is CSALEAPEQYF. CDR3 DNA: TGCAGCGCTTTGGAAGCGCCCGAGCAGTACTTC.

This clonotype was picked up a small number of times. J is TRBJ2-1 and V is TRBV11-2, with D possibly matching TRBD2 (5 bases). The CDR3 has 16 amino acids. The germline V gene encodes CDR1 SGHAT and CDR2 FQNNGV. Trimming took off 4 bases at V and 1 base at J, with 14 bases between the two ends. CDR3 sequence (DNA): TGTGCCAGCAGCTCTAACAGCGGAGAATCCTACAATGAGCAGTTCTTC. This gives the protein CASSSNSGESYNEQFF.

The CDR3 region is CATSERTYGYTF. The CDR3 nucleotides read TGTGCCACCAGCGAGCGGACATATGGCTACACCTTC. The chain recombines TRBV15 with TRBJ1-2; D possibly corresponds to TRBD1 (5 bases). The CDR3 is 12 residues long. Looked up from germline, CDR1 is LNHNV and CDR2 is YYDKDF (reference sequence). The V gene lost 5 bases and the J gene lost 5 bases, with 9 bases spanning the gap.

The chain joins TRBV20-1 to TRBJ2-3, with D maybe TRBD2 (6 bases). The ends were cut back, 5 bases at V and 6 bases at J, with 21 bases in the middle. The CDR3 length is 15 residues. The germline CDR1 and CDR2 sequences are DFQATT and SNEGSKA (reference sequence). CDR3 DNA: TGCAGTGCTCCCGCGGGCCTAGCGTTGGGGGATACGCAGTATTTT. Translation gives CSAPAGLALGDTQYF.

This chain links TRBV7-9 with TRBJ2-1; D may be TRBD2 (6 bases). Germline V CDR1 and CDR2: SEHNR, FQNEAQ (reference sequence). This CDR3 region has 14 residues. Trimming shortened V by 5 bases and J by 10 bases, and 18 bases separated the two germline ends. As DNA, the CDR3 is TGTGCCAGCAGCCTGGCCCGGGACTGGCCGGAGCAGTTCTTC. It encodes CASSLARDWPEQFF.

With regard to this clonotype: Being one base from a much bigger clone, this may be a read error. The genes are TRBV20-1 and TRBJ2-5; 11 bases map to TRBD2. Germline CDR1 reads DFQATT; CDR2 reads SNEGSKA (reference sequence). There are 15 residues in the CDR3. The CDR3 nucleotides read TGCAGTGTTAGAGGGTCCGGGACTAGCGGAGAGACCCAGTACTTC. Amino acids: CSVRGSGTSGETQYF.

Only one count was recorded for this clonotype. A read error is possible here, since a much larger clone lies one base away. CDR3 DNA: TGCAGCGTGGTAGCGGGCGGGAGGGGCTACGAGCAGTACTTC. This translates into CSVVAGGRGYEQYF. The chain employs TRBV29-1 and TRBJ2-7, with 9 bases lining up with TRBD2. There are 14 residues in the CDR3. The junction had 9 bases not matched to a gene; V was cut back by 6 bases and J by 3 bases. Germline V gene sequence: CDR1 SQVTM, CDR2 ANQGSEA.

The sample holds a few counts of this clonotype. J is TRBJ2-1 and V is TRBV27, with a possible D match to TRBD1 (7 bases). V lost 5 bases and J lost 8, with 16 bases in between. CDR1 MNHEY and CDR2 SMNVEV come from the germline V gene (reference sequence). The CDR3 runs 14 residues. This chain's CDR3 is CASSHLDREDEQFF. DNA for the CDR3: TGTGCCAGCAGTCACCTCGACAGGGAGGATGAGCAGTTCTTC.

This rearrangement joins TRBV12-3 or TRBV12-4 to TRBJ2-7; D gene ambiguous. The CDR3 runs to 14 residues. Trimming stripped 1 base from V and 1 base from J, with 8 bases between. The CDR3 sequence: CASSLVGHSYEQYF. CDR3 nucleotide sequence: TGTGCCAGCAGTTTAGTGGGCCATTCCTACGAGCAGTACTTC.